This entry is about one TCR beta chain. Profiling relied on immunoSEQ multiplex PCR, and the TCRdb table lists in-frame clones only, not all of them. This table has about 220,000 clones, roughly 84% appearing once. This sample is drawn from a study of blood T cell repertoires in COVID-19. This receptor was identified in a woman of 80 years or more with acute or convalescent COVID-19. The source material was peripheral blood.

CDR3 in DNA: TGTGCCAGCAGCCAGTCTGGGGCTAATCAGCCCCAGCATTTT. Translated, it gives CASSQSGANQPQHF. The chain uses TRBV3-1 (or the pseudogene TRBV3-2) and TRBJ1-5, with D tentatively TRBD1 (5 bases). The CDR3 spans 14 residues. The V end lost 3 bases, the J end lost 4 bases, and 10 bases lay between the germline ends. Germline V CDR1 and CDR2: LGHDT, YNNKEL (reference sequence).